The sample holds many counts of the clone carrying this TCR beta chain. This specimen comes from a study of T cells in Graves' hyperthyroidism and ophthalmopathy. Study overall: Upon initial diagnosis and before any treatment, peripheral blood was collected.

TCR beta CDR3 region amplification was performed from RNA transcripts. In the first-round RT-PCR of the TCR CDR3, the HTBI primer set was used. A single record per CDR3 protein comes from TCRdb applying MiXCR to the multiplex PCR reads. Of around 600,000 distinct CDR3 sequences listed, around 13% are singletons. Unmatched junction bases numbered 5, after V lost 1 base and J lost 5 bases. This CDR3 has 13 amino acids. Germline CDR1 GTSNPN, CDR2 SVGIG (reference sequence). Diagnoses were made from clinical symptoms, serum measures (thyroxine and TRAb), thyroid ultrasound and orbital computed tomography. Fresh peripheral blood, under 11 ml, yielded the PBMCs.

The chain has TRBV30 and TRBJ2-7; 7 bases agree with TRBD2. The source of this sequence is a woman between 50 and 59 years old with Graves' ophthalmopathy. The sample comprised blood. The CDR3 protein is CAWSGTRGHEQYF. CDR3 DNA: TGTGCCTGGAGTGGGACTAGAGGCCACGAGCAGTACTTC.